Following are 28 T cell receptor beta chains from one sample sequenced in a study of cytomegalovirus exposure and HLA in healthy donors. Primers for the PCR totalled 60 Vbeta and 13 Jbeta. Libraries were prepared by immunoSEQ multiplex PCR; TCRdb keeps only in-frame clonotypes and omits some of them. In the table there are 90,000 to 140,000 clones, about 80% of which are singletons. Sequencing was carried out using PBMCs. The receptor source for this set is a young man in good health and CMV-seronegative.

V usage is TRBV4-3 and J usage is TRBJ2-3; D gene ambiguous. Germline loops: CDR1 LGHNA, CDR2 YSLEER. CDR3 length: 15 residues. Trimming cost V 0 bases and J 6 bases, with 13 bases left between them. Here the CDR3 reads CASSQDSKRRDTQYF. The CDR3, as DNA: TGCGCCAGCAGCCAAGATTCAAAACGGCGGGATACGCAGTATTTT.

V gene TRBV4-3 combines with J gene TRBJ1-2; possibly TRBD1 for D (5 bases). Germline V gene lookup returns CDR1 LGHNA and CDR2 YSLEER. The V end was cut by 1 base, the J end by 4 bases, with 13 bases between. The CDR3 totals 15 residues. The CDR3 is CASSQVDSPLYGYTF. The CDR3 DNA is TGCGCCAGCAGCCAAGTCGACAGCCCCCTCTATGGCTACACCTTC.

This chain uses TRBV14 with TRBJ2-1; perhaps TRBD2 as D (6 bases). This CDR3 has 17 amino acids. Between the trimmed V and J ends, which lost 0 bases and 1 base, there was a span of 13 bases. CDR1 is SGHDN and CDR2 is FVKESK in the germline V gene. The CDR3 DNA follows: TGTGCCAGCAGCCAAGATCGTGGGGGGAGGTCCTACAATGAGCAGTTCTTC. Translated, it gives CASSQDRGGRSYNEQFF.

This chain links TRBV7-8 with TRBJ2-1, with 14 bases lining up with TRBD2. Germline-derived CDR1 and CDR2 are SGHVS and FQNEAQ. The trim removed 4 bases at V and 10 bases at J, leaving 6 bases unmatched. The CDR3 sequence is 15 residues long. For the CDR3, the DNA is TGTGCCAGCAGCTGGGGACTAGCGGGAGAAGTAGAGCAGTTCTTC. It codes for CASSWGLAGEVEQFF.

This chain connects TRBV5-4 to TRBJ1-3; TRBD1 aligns across 9 bases. This CDR3 comprises 15 residues. The ends lost 0 bases at V and 4 bases at J; junction bases unmatched: 2. Germline lookup yields CDR1 SGHNT and CDR2 YYREEE (reference sequence). DNA for the CDR3: TGTGCCAGCAGCTTGGCCGGACAGGGGGGAAACACCATATATTTT. It codes for CASSLAGQGGNTIYF.

With regard to this clone: The sample has other DNA sequences that encode this CDR3 too. The rearrangement joins TRBV30 to TRBJ1-6; no reliable D call. This CDR3 has 12 residues. The germline V gene encodes CDR1 GTSNPN and CDR2 SVGIG (reference sequence). Trimming took off 5 bases at V and 6 bases at J, with 8 bases between the two ends. Written as DNA, the CDR3 is TGTGCCTGGGGCACGGGTAATTCACCCCTCCACTTT. Its protein product is CAWGTGNSPLHF.

The CDR3 bases are TGTGCCAGCAGTGGTAGGACGGCAGGGGAGACCCAGTACTTC. Amino acid sequence: CASSGRTAGETQYF. This chain joins TRBV25-1 and TRBJ2-5, with D possibly matching TRBD1 (5 bases). The germline V gene has CDR1 MGHDK and CDR2 SYGVNS. The V gene lost 4 bases and the J gene lost 5 bases, with 14 bases spanning the gap. This CDR3 contains 14 residues. Using reference TRBV25-1 and TRBJ2-5 for the parts outside the CDR3, the full variable domain is EADIYQTPRYLVIGTGKKITLECSQTMGHDKMYWYQQDPGMELHLIHYSYGVNSTEKGDLSSESTVSRIRTEHFPLTLESARPSHTSQYLCASSGRTAGETQYFGPGTRLLVL.

The rearrangement links TRBV15 to TRBJ1-2, with no clear D. With 0 bases removed from V and 8 bases from J, the gap between germline ends came to 19 bases. The length of the CDR3 is 16 residues. The germline V gene has CDR1 LNHNV and CDR2 YYDKDF (reference sequence). The CDR3 nucleotides read TGTGCCACCAGCAGAGAGGCAGTGGGCCAGTCCGACGGCTACACCTTC. This codes for CATSREAVGQSDGYTF.

In its sample, this clone was seen once. This rearrangement joins TRBV18 to TRBJ2-1, with TRBD2 matching 11 bases. V shed 3 bases, J shed 12 bases, and the junction held 10 bases outside the gene matches. Looked up from germline, CDR1 is KGHSH and CDR2 is LQKENI. The CDR3 is 15 residues long. CDR3 in DNA: TGTGCCAGCTCACCTAGCGGGGGGGCTTCCCCGGGGCAGTTCTTC. Translation: CASSPSGGASPGQFF.

The V gene is TRBV6-6, the J gene TRBJ1-1; 8 bases are a match to TRBD1. The J segment lost 3 bases and the V segment lost 4 bases, leaving 7 bases of the junction unmatched. From germline, CDR1 is MNHNY and CDR2 SVGAGI (reference sequence). The CDR3 is 15 residues long. The CDR3 DNA follows: TGTGCCAGCAGTTCAGGGGGCGGGGGGGACACTGAAGCTTTCTTT. It yields the protein CASSSGGGGDTEAFF.

This chain uses TRBV7-8 with TRBJ2-2; a weak D match, TRBD2 (7 bases). The germline CDR1 and CDR2 sequences are SGHVS and FQNEAQ. The V and J ends lost 3 bases and 5 bases respectively, with 13 bases between them. CDR3 size: 15 residues. DNA of the CDR3: TGTGCCAGCAGCTTGGGAGGGGGGTATACCGGGGAGCTGTTTTTT. Protein: CASSLGGGYTGELFF.

This clone has just a few counts. CDR3 region: CASSRPRGAVNNQPQHF. The CDR3, as DNA: TGTGCCAGCAGCCGCCCCCGGGGGGCGGTCAACAATCAGCCCCAGCATTTT. J is TRBJ1-5 and V is TRBV5-8; maybe TRBD1 (6 bases). Germline assignment: CDR1 SGHTS and CDR2 YDEGEE. V lost 4 bases and J lost 3, with 20 bases in between. The CDR3 is 17 residues long.

CDR3 DNA sequence: TGTGCCAGCAGCTTAGTCGGCCAGGGAACCTACGAGCAGTACTTC. Encoded protein: CASSLVGQGTYEQYF. The chain recombines TRBV7-4 with TRBJ2-7; a possible D gene is TRBD1 (5 bases). Germline assignment: CDR1 SGHVT and CDR2 SQSDAQ. Trimming removed 1 base at V and 2 bases at J, with 12 bases between. This CDR3 is built from 15 residues.

J is TRBJ1-2 and V is TRBV2, with TRBD1 matching over 8 bases. V dropped 6 bases and J dropped 3; count of bases not matched to a gene: 3. Germline lookup yields CDR1 SNHLY and CDR2 FYNNEI. The CDR3 runs 13 residues. CDR3 DNA sequence: TGTGCCAGCAGCCTGGACAGGGACTATGGCTACACCTTC. Translated: CASSLDRDYGYTF.

V and J are TRBV4-1 and TRBJ2-7; D uncertain. Germline V gene lookup returns CDR1 MGHRA and CDR2 YSYEKL. The CDR3 is made up of 13 amino acids. Deletions cut 4 bases from V and 4 bases from J, with 11 bases between. CDR3: CASSPSRLYEQYF. The CDR3, as DNA: TGCGCCAGCAGCCCCTCCCGGTTGTACGAGCAGTACTTC.

The V and J genes are TRBV28 and TRBJ1-5; weak D call: TRBD1 (5 bases). The CDR3 totals 16 residues. V lost 6 bases to trimming and J lost 5 bases, with 20 bases between them. The V gene's germline CDR1 is MDHEN and CDR2 SYDVKM. The CDR3 DNA reads TGTGCCAGCAGATCTGAAAAAGGGGCAGTAGATCAGCCCCAGCATTTT. Encoded protein: CASRSEKGAVDQPQHF.

The V gene is TRBV28, the J gene TRBJ1-1, with 9 bases fitting TRBD1. This CDR3 has 16 amino acids. V was clipped by 3 bases and J by 11 bases; unmatched bases: 16. Germline lookup yields CDR1 MDHEN and CDR2 SYDVKM. Here the CDR3 DNA reads TGTGCCAGCAGTTTCCCGCAGGAACAGGGGGCGCCTCAGGCTTTCTTT. Its translation is CASSFPQEQGAPQAFF.

The genes are TRBV29-1 and TRBJ2-5; D possibly corresponds to TRBD2 (6 bases). The germline V and J ends were trimmed by 0 bases and 4 bases, with 12 bases remaining between them. CDR1 SQVTM and CDR2 ANQGSEA come from the germline V gene. There are 14 residues in the CDR3. This CDR3 reads CSVEDLEGRETQYF. The CDR3 bases are TGCAGCGTTGAAGATCTGGAGGGAAGAGAGACCCAGTACTTC.

This clone has more than one count but fewer than ten. This sequence joins TRBV25-1 and TRBJ1-1; D remains unclear. CDR1 and CDR2 from the germline V gene are MGHDK and SYGVNS. V was cut by 7 bases and J by 0 bases, with 9 bases left in between. This CDR3 region has 13 residues. This CDR3 reads CASIGYMNTEAFF. DNA for the CDR3: TGTGCCAGCATCGGGTACATGAACACTGAAGCTTTCTTT.

The rearrangement uses TRBV7-2 and TRBJ1-6; D uncertain. Germline V gene lookup returns CDR1 SGHTA and CDR2 FQGNSA. This CDR3 is 16 amino acids long. The V end lost 4 bases, the J end lost 0 bases, and 10 bases lay between the germline ends. Here the CDR3 reads CASSSLDLSYNSPLHF. As DNA, the CDR3 is TGTGCCAGCAGCTCTCTAGATCTCTCCTATAATTCACCCCTCCACTTT.

The chain couples TRBV19 to TRBJ1-2, with 7 bases lining up with TRBD1. Trimming at V came to 4 bases and at J to 2 bases, leaving 10 bases not matched to a gene. The germline V gene has CDR1 LNHDA and CDR2 SQIVND (reference sequence). This CDR3 is built from 16 residues. The CDR3 nucleotides read TGTGCCAGTAGTACAGAACCGGGACAGAAAAACTATGGCTACACCTTC. It is translated as CASSTEPGQKNYGYTF.

This clone was seen a few times. This chain connects TRBV19 to TRBJ1-5, with a weak D call TRBD1 (5 bases). CDR3 length: 17 residues. The V and J ends lost 7 bases and 3 bases respectively, with 22 bases between them. Per the germline V gene, CDR1 is LNHDA and CDR2 is SQIVND (reference sequence). The CDR3 sequence: CASTSRGGRGLNQPQHF. The CDR3, as DNA: TGTGCCAGTACCTCAAGGGGAGGAAGGGGACTCAATCAGCCCCAGCATTTT.

V is TRBV19 and J is TRBJ1-2, with 8 bases matching TRBD1. The CDR3 is 14 residues long. Trimming cost V 3 bases and J 4 bases; bases outside gene matches: 4. CDR1 is LNHDA and CDR2 is SQIVND in the germline V gene (reference sequence). The CDR3: CASSIQQGGYGYTF. CDR3 nucleotides: TGTGCCAGTAGTATCCAACAGGGGGGCTATGGCTACACCTTC.

Only a few counts were recorded for this clone. The chain combines TRBV7-3 with TRBJ2-2; D is possibly TRBD2 (5 bases). V dropped 5 bases and J dropped 4 bases, with 14 bases sitting between them. Germline CDR1 and CDR2: SGHTA and FQGTGA. This CDR3 is 15 amino acids long. This CDR3 is CASSPGLASTGELFF. The CDR3 bases are TGTGCCAGCAGCCCGGGCCTAGCATCCACCGGGGAGCTGTTTTTT.

The chain employs TRBV28 and TRBJ2-2; TRBD1 matches at 8 bases. This CDR3 is 13 amino acids long. V gave up 10 bases and J gave up 1 base; unmatched junction bases: 2. Germline CDR1 MDHEN, CDR2 SYDVKM. In DNA, the CDR3 is TGTGCCACGGGGACAGGGAACACCGGGGAGCTGTTTTTT. Encoded protein: CATGTGNTGELFF.

The rearrangement uses TRBV9 and TRBJ2-7; 9 bases are shared with TRBD2. The CDR3 runs 14 residues. The junction had 3 bases not matched to a gene; V was cut back by 1 base and J by 4 bases. Germline CDR1 SGDLS, CDR2 YYNGEE. CDR3 DNA sequence: TGTGCCAGCAGCGTAACGACTAGCGGTTACGAGCAGTACTTC. Its translation is CASSVTTSGYEQYF. Combining the CDR3 with reference TRBV9 and TRBJ2-7 gives the whole variable domain DSGVTQTPKHLITATGQRVTLRCSPRSGDLSVYWYQQSLDQGLQFLIQYYNGEERAKGNILERFSAQQFPDLHSELNLSSLELGDSALYFCASSVTTSGYEQYFGPGTRLTVT.

The chain joins TRBV4-2 to TRBJ2-3; 10 bases are a match to TRBD1. The V gene's germline CDR1 is LGHNA and CDR2 YNFKEQ. This CDR3 comprises 15 residues. V trimming: 0 bases; J trimming: 7 bases; junction bases outside the gene matches: 4. The CDR3 nucleotides read TGTGCCAGCAGCCAAGAGGGGACAGGGGTAAATACGCAGTATTTT. Protein sequence: CASSQEGTGVNTQYF.

The CDR3 is CASRGGVNQPQHF. CDR3 nucleotides: TGTGCCAGCAGAGGCGGGGTAAATCAGCCCCAGCATTTT. The V and J genes are TRBV6-1 and TRBJ1-5; D uncertain. Germline lookup yields CDR1 MNHNS and CDR2 SASEGT. V dropped 6 bases and J dropped 4 bases, with 10 bases sitting between them. The length of the CDR3 is 13 residues.